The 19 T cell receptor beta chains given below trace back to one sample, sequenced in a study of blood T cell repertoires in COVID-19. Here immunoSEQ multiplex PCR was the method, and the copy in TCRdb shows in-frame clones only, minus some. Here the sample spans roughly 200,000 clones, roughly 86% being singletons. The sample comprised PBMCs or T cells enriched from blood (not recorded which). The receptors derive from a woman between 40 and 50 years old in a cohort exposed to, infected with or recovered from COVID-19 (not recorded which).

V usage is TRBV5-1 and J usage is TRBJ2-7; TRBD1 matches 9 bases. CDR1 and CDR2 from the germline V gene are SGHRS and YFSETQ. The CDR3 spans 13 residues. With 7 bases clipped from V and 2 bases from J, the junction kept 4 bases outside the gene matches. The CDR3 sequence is CASARDRAYEQYF. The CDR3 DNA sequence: TGCGCCAGCGCCAGGGACAGGGCCTACGAGCAGTACTTC.

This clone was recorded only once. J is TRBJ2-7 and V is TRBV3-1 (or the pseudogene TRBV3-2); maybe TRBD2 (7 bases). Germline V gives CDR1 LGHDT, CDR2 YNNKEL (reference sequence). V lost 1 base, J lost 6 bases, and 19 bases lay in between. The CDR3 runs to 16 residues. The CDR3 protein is CASSQGPPGGWSEQYF. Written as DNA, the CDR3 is TGTGCCAGCAGCCAAGGACCCCCGGGGGGCTGGAGCGAGCAGTACTTC.

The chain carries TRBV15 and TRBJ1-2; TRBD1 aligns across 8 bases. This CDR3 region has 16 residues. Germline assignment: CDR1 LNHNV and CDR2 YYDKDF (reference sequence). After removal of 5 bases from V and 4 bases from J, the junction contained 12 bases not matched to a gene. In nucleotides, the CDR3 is TGTGCCACCAGCCCCACTCCGGGACAGGACCCCTATGGCTACACCTTC. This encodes CATSPTPGQDPYGYTF.

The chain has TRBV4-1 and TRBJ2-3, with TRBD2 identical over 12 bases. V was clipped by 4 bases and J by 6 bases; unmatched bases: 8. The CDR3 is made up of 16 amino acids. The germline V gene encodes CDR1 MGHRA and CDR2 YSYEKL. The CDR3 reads CASSPRLAGVQDTQYF. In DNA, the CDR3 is TGCGCCAGCAGCCCGCGACTAGCGGGAGTGCAGGATACGCAGTATTTT.

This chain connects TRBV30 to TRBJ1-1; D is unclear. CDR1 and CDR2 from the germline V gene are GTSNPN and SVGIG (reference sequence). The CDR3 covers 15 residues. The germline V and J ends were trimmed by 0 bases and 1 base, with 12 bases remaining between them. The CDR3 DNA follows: TGTGCCTGGAGTGTACCCCCCCAGGCGAACACTGAAGCTTTCTTT. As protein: CAWSVPPQANTEAFF.

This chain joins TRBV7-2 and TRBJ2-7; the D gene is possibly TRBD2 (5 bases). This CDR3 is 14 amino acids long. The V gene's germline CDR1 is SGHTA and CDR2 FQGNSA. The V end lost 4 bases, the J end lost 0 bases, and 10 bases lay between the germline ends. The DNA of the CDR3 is TGTGCCAGCAGCTCCGGGATTCACTCCTACGAGCAGTACTTC. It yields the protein CASSSGIHSYEQYF.

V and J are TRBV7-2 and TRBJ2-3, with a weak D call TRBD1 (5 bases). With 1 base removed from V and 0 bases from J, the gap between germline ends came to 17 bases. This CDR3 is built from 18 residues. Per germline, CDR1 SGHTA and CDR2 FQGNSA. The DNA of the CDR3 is TGTGCCAGCAGCTTAGGGGGTAGGGGCAGCCCTAGCACAGATACGCAGTATTTT. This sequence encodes CASSLGGRGSPSTDTQYF. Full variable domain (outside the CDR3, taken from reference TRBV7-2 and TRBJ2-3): GAGVSQSPSNKVTEKGKDVELRCDPISGHTALYWYRQSLGQGLEFLIYFQGNSAPDKSGLPSDRFSAERTGGSVSTLTIQRTQQEDSAVYLCASSLGGRGSPSTDTQYFGPGTRLTVL.

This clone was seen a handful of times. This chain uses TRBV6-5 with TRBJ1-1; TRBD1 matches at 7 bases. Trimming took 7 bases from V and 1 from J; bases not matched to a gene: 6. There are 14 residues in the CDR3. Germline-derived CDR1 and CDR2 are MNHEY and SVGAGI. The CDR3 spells CASTADRENTEAFF. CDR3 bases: TGTGCCAGCACCGCCGACAGGGAGAACACTGAAGCTTTCTTT.

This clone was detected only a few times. CDR3 bases: TGTGCCAGCAGCCAAGCGTCGCGGGGGGGCCAAGAGACCCAGTACTTC. Translated, it gives CASSQASRGGQETQYF. The chain links TRBV3-1 (or the pseudogene TRBV3-2) to TRBJ2-5; 9 bases line up with TRBD2. This CDR3 comprises 16 residues. Germline CDR1 and CDR2: LGHDT and YNNKEL (reference sequence). V gave up 1 base and J gave up 1 base; unmatched junction bases: 4.

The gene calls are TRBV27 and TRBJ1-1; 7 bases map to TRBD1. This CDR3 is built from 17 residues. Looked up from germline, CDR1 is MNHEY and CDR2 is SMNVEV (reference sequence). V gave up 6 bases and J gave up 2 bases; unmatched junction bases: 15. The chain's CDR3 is CASRPIHRDSLNTEAFF. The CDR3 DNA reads TGTGCCAGCAGGCCGATTCACCGGGACAGCCTAAACACTGAAGCTTTCTTT.

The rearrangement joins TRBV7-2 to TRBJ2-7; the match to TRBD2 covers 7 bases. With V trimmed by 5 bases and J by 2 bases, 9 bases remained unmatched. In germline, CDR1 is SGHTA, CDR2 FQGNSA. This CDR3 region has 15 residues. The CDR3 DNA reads TGTGCCAGCAGCCCCCTAAGCGGGGCAACCTACGAGCAGTACTTC. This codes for CASSPLSGATYEQYF.

CDR3 residues: CAIQLAGTPHNEQFF. The CDR3 bases are TGTGCCATCCAACTAGCGGGGACTCCACACAATGAGCAGTTCTTC. The J gene is TRBJ2-1, the V gene TRBV10-3; 10 bases line up with TRBD2. With 8 bases clipped from V and 5 bases from J, the junction kept 9 bases outside the gene matches. The CDR3 is 15 residues long. The V gene's germline CDR1 is ENHRY and CDR2 SYGVKD.

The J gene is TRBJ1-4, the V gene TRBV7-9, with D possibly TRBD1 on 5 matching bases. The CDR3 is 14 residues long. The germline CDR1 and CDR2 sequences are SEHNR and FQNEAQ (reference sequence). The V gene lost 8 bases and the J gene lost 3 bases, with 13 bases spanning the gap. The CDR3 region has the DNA TGTGCCAGCTCCGCGGGGGAAGCTAATGAAAAACTGTTTTTT. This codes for CASSAGEANEKLFF. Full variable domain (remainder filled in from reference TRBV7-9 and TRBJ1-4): DTGVSQNPRHKITKRGQNVTFRCDPISEHNRLYWYRQTLGQGPEFLTYFQNEAQLEKSRLLSDRFSAERPKGSFSTLEIQRTEQGDSAMYLCASSAGEANEKLFFGSGTQLSVL.

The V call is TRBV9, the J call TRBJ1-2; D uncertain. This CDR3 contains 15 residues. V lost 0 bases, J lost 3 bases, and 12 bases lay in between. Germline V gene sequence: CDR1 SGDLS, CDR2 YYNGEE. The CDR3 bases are TGTGCCAGCAGCGTAGGAGGGATTATTGACTATGGCTACACCTTC. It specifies CASSVGGIIDYGYTF. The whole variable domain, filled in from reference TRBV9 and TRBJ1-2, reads DSGVTQTPKHLITATGQRVTLRCSPRSGDLSVYWYQQSLDQGLQFLIQYYNGEERAKGNILERFSAQQFPDLHSELNLSSLELGDSALYFCASSVGGIIDYGYTFGSGTRLTVV.

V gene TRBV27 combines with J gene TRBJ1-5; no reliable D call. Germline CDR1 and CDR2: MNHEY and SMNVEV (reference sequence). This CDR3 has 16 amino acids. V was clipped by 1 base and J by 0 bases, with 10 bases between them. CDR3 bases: TGTGCCAGCAGTTTATGGGCCATAGATAGCAATCAGCCCCAGCATTTT. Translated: CASSLWAIDSNQPQHF.

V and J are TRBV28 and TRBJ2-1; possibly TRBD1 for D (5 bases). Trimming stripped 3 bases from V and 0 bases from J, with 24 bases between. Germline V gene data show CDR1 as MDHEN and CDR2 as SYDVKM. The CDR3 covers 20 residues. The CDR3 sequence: CASSLGLLLGSSSSYNEQFF. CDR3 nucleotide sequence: TGTGCCAGCAGTTTGGGGCTGCTGCTGGGCTCTTCGAGCTCCTACAATGAGCAGTTCTTC. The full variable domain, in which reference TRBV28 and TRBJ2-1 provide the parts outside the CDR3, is DVKVTQSSRYLVKRTGEKVFLECVQDMDHENMFWYRQDPGLGLRLIYFSYDVKMKEKGDIPEGYSVSREKKERFSLILESASTNQTSMYLCASSLGLLLGSSSSYNEQFFGPGTRLTVL.

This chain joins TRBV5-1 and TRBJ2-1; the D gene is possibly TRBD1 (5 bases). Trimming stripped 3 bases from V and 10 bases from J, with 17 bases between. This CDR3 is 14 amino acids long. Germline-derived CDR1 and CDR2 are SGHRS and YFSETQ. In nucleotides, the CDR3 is TGCGCCAGCAGCTCGGTGCTGACAGCTTCGGAGCAGTTCTTC. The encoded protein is CASSSVLTASEQFF.

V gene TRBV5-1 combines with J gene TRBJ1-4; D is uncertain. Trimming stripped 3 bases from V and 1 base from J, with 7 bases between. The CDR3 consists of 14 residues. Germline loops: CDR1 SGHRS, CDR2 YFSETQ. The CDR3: CASSSVGTNEKLFF. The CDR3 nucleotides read TGCGCCAGCAGCTCGGTTGGAACTAATGAAAAACTGTTTTTT.

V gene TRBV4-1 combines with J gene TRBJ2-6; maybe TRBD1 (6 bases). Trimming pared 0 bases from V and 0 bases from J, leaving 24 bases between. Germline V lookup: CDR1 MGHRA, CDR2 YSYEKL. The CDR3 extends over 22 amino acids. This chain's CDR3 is CASSQEWAGDRYLPSGANVLTF. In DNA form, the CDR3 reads TGCGCCAGCAGCCAAGAATGGGCAGGTGACAGGTACCTCCCCTCTGGGGCCAACGTCCTGACTTTC.